Below, 25 T cell receptor beta chains from the same sample are listed, as sequenced in a study of CD8+ T cells in alopecia areata. Following extraction, RNA underwent reverse transcription to cDNA, which served as the sequencing template. The assay was immunoSEQ multiplex PCR, and TCRdb's table has in-frame clones only and misses some. The table lists roughly 250,000 clones, under 80% of them singletons, with around 1.2% in the top ten. The material sequenced was CD4+ T cells sorted from blood, taken at week 0. These receptor sequences come from a human donor with alopecia areata.

The DNA for the CDR3 is TGTGCCAGCAGCCGCGGGTCAGCGAGCTACGAGCAGTACTTC. This codes for CASSRGSASYEQYF. The chain is built from TRBV7-9 and TRBJ2-7, with D perhaps TRBD2 (5 bases). Per the germline V gene, CDR1 is SEHNR and CDR2 is FQNEAQ (reference sequence). This CDR3 is built from 14 residues. The V and J ends lost 5 bases and 3 bases respectively, with 14 bases between them.

This sequence joins TRBV30 and TRBJ2-5, with 7 bases aligning to TRBD1. The V gene's germline CDR1 is GTSNPN and CDR2 SVGIG (reference sequence). The CDR3 contains 13 residues. J gave up 7 bases and V 1 base, and 6 bases lay outside the gene matches. The CDR3 DNA reads TGTGCCTGGAGTGGCCAGGGGGTGGGGACCCAGTACTTC. It translates to CAWSGQGVGTQYF. Combining the CDR3 with reference TRBV30 and TRBJ2-5 gives the whole variable domain SQTIHQWPATLVQPVGSPLSLECTVEGTSNPNLYWYRQAAGRGLQLLFYSVGIGQISSEVPQNLSASRPQDRQFILSSKKLLLSDSGFYLCAWSGQGVGTQYFGPGTRLLVL.

This chain connects TRBV2 to TRBJ1-4; D unresolved. In germline, CDR1 is SNHLY, CDR2 FYNNEI. The CDR3 covers 14 residues. Deletions cut 6 bases from V and 6 bases from J, with 14 bases between. The CDR3 nucleotides are TGTGCCAGCAGGACACGGTCCCCGTATGAAAAACTGTTTTTT. Its translation: CASRTRSPYEKLFF.

The chain has TRBV6-6 and TRBJ1-5; D uncertain. CDR1 is MNHNY and CDR2 is SVGAGI in the germline V gene (reference sequence). Deletions cut 6 bases from V and 0 bases from J, with 6 bases between. The CDR3 consists of 13 residues. The CDR3 DNA follows: TGTGCCAGCAGGTGGGGTAGCAATCAGCCCCAGCATTTT. Amino acid sequence: CASRWGSNQPQHF.

The rearrangement links TRBV4-2 to TRBJ2-7, with TRBD1 identical over 9 bases. CDR1 is LGHNA, CDR2 YNFKEQ, per germline. V lost 4 bases to trimming and J lost 3 bases; unmatched junction nucleotides: 4. This CDR3 has 14 residues. Written as DNA, the CDR3 is TGTGCCAGCAGCCCGGGACAGGGCCTCTACGAGCAGTACTTC. The encoded protein is CASSPGQGLYEQYF.

This sequence joins TRBV18 and TRBJ1-1; no reliable D call. This CDR3 contains 13 residues. Trimming cost V 5 bases and J 1 base, with 8 bases left between them. The germline CDR1 and CDR2 sequences are KGHSH and LQKENI. CDR3 DNA sequence: TGTGCCAGCTCAATCCAACAGAACACTGAAGCTTTCTTT. It yields the protein CASSIQQNTEAFF.

The chain recombines TRBV29-1 with TRBJ1-2; 10 bases are a match to TRBD1. CDR1 is SQVTM, CDR2 ANQGSEA, per germline. CDR3 length: 12 residues. Trimming removed 6 bases from V and 8 bases from J; junction bases left unmatched: 6. The CDR3 loop reads CSVGQGVGGYTF. DNA for the CDR3: TGCAGCGTCGGACAGGGGGTGGGCGGCTACACCTTC. The full variable domain, in which reference TRBV29-1 and TRBJ1-2 provide the parts outside the CDR3, is SAVISQKPSRDICQRGTSLTIQCQVDSQVTMMFWYRQQPGQSLTLIATANQGSEATYESGFVIDKFPISRPNLTFSTLTVSNMSPEDSSIYLCSVGQGVGGYTFGSGTRLTVV.

V gene TRBV25-1 combines with J gene TRBJ2-5; 7 bases map to TRBD1. CDR3 length: 15 amino acids. Germline V gives CDR1 MGHDK, CDR2 SYGVNS. The junction had 6 bases not matched to a gene; V was cut back by 1 base and J by 4 bases. The CDR3 DNA is TGTGCCAGCAGTGAATCGGACAGGCCTATAGAGACCCAGTACTTC. It encodes CASSESDRPIETQYF. Filled out from reference TRBV25-1 and TRBJ2-5, the complete variable domain reads EADIYQTPRYLVIGTGKKITLECSQTMGHDKMYWYQQDPGMELHLIHYSYGVNSTEKGDLSSESTVSRIRTEHFPLTLESARPSHTSQYLCASSESDRPIETQYFGPGTRLLVL.

The sample holds a few counts of this clone. V is TRBV29-1 and J is TRBJ2-1, with 10 bases aligning to TRBD1. Germline V gene lookup returns CDR1 SQVTM and CDR2 ANQGSEA. This CDR3 has 15 residues. The ends lost 4 bases at V and 4 bases at J; junction bases unmatched: 7. The CDR3 bases are TGCAGCGTTGGAAGACCGGGACAGGGGTACAATGAGCAGTTCTTC. Encoded protein: CSVGRPGQGYNEQFF.

The CDR3 loop reads CAISEMASTEAFF. The CDR3 region has the DNA TGTGCCATCAGTGAGATGGCCTCCACTGAAGCTTTCTTT. The J gene is TRBJ1-1, the V gene TRBV10-3; no definite D call. Germline V gives CDR1 ENHRY, CDR2 SYGVKD. Trimming left V 2 bases short and J 4 bases short, with 8 bases between. The CDR3 totals 13 residues.

The chain carries TRBV29-1 and TRBJ2-7, with a tentative D call TRBD1 (7 bases). Germline assignment: CDR1 SQVTM and CDR2 ANQGSEA. The CDR3 loop spans 11 amino acids. Written as DNA, the CDR3 is TGCGTTATCCAGGGGGGATACGAGCAGTACTTC. It specifies CVIQGGYEQYF.

Of note for this clone: This sample also contains other DNA sequences that code for the same CDR3. V usage is TRBV30 and J usage is TRBJ1-2; 7 bases fit TRBD1. The CDR3 has 13 amino acids. CDR1 and CDR2 from the germline V gene are GTSNPN and SVGIG (reference sequence). V gave up 2 bases and J gave up 5 bases; unmatched junction bases: 5. The CDR3 spells CAWSTRGGYGYTF. The CDR3 DNA is TGTGCCTGGAGTACCAGGGGGGGGTATGGCTACACCTTC.

This chain uses TRBV2 with TRBJ2-1; TRBD1 is a possible D gene (5 bases). The ends were cut back, 7 bases at V and 6 bases at J, with 19 bases in the middle. The CDR3 is made up of 15 amino acids. The V gene's germline CDR1 is SNHLY and CDR2 FYNNEI. This chain's CDR3 is CASKNQGHSSNEQFF. The CDR3 region has the DNA TGTGCCAGCAAAAATCAGGGCCACAGCTCCAATGAGCAGTTCTTC.

This sequence joins TRBV19 and TRBJ2-5; D tentatively fits TRBD1 or TRBD2 (5 bases each). This CDR3 region has 16 residues. CDR1 is LNHDA and CDR2 is SQIVND in the germline V gene (reference sequence). With 5 bases removed from V and 5 bases from J, the gap between germline ends came to 21 bases. CDR3 in DNA: TGTGCCAGTAGTTCATTCTCCGGGACGGGTTCGGAGACCCAGTACTTC. This sequence encodes CASSSFSGTGSETQYF.

The chain carries TRBV27 and TRBJ2-5; D could derive from TRBD1 or TRBD2 (5 bases each). Per germline, CDR1 MNHEY and CDR2 SMNVEV (reference sequence). V lost 3 bases and J 4 bases, leaving 15 bases between the germline ends. This CDR3 is built from 15 residues. CDR3 nucleotides: TGTGCCAGCAGTTTTTTGAGGGGCTCAGGAGAGACCCAGTACTTC. Amino acid sequence: CASSFLRGSGETQYF.

The gene calls are TRBV5-1 and TRBJ2-7; D assignment may be TRBD1 or TRBD2 (5 bases each). This CDR3 contains 14 residues. Germline assignment: CDR1 SGHRS and CDR2 YFSETQ. Trimming left V 4 bases short and J 0 bases short, with 11 bases between. The CDR3 sequence: CASSLGTSSYEQYF. Here the CDR3 DNA reads TGCGCCAGCAGCCTCGGGACCAGCTCCTACGAGCAGTACTTC.

The chain recombines TRBV5-1 with TRBJ2-4; possibly TRBD1 for D (6 bases). Between the trimmed V and J ends, which lost 3 bases and 9 bases, there was a span of 13 bases. This CDR3 comprises 13 residues. Germline V CDR1 and CDR2: SGHRS, YFSETQ. CDR3 bases: TGCGCCAGCAGCTACAGGGAAGGGGGCATTCAGTACTTC. Residues: CASSYREGGIQYF.

This clone showed up just once. The chain is built from TRBV29-1 and TRBJ2-2, with TRBD1 identical over 7 bases. Germline V CDR1 and CDR2: SQVTM, ANQGSEA. V was clipped by 5 bases and J by 5 bases; unmatched bases: 11. The CDR3 length is 15 residues. The CDR3 coding sequence is TGCAGCGTTCCGGGGACAGACCCCTGGACCGGGGAGCTGTTTTTT. Translating gives CSVPGTDPWTGELFF.

This clone showed up just once. The chain is built from TRBV6-6 and TRBJ1-5, with TRBD1 identical over 8 bases. Germline CDR1 and CDR2: MNHNY and SVGAGI (reference sequence). The ends lost 0 bases at V and 3 bases at J; junction bases unmatched: 4. The CDR3 is 16 residues long. CDR3 nucleotides: TGTGCCAGCAGTTACTCGGCTCAGGGGGCCAATCAGCCCCAGCATTTT. This translates into CASSYSAQGANQPQHF.

The chain combines TRBV2 with TRBJ2-7, with TRBD1 identical over 7 bases. Per germline, CDR1 SNHLY and CDR2 FYNNEI. Trimming at V came to 6 bases and at J to 4 bases, leaving 9 bases not matched to a gene. The CDR3 is 14 amino acids. The DNA for the CDR3 is TGTGCCAGCAGCCGCCTAGGGACAGCTTACGAGCAGTACTTC. Protein product: CASSRLGTAYEQYF.

This chain uses TRBV25-1 with TRBJ1-6; D gene uncertain. CDR1 and CDR2 from the germline V gene are MGHDK and SYGVNS. V dropped 4 bases and J dropped 7 bases, with 14 bases sitting between them. The CDR3 has 15 residues. The CDR3 reads CASSAGGGANSPLHF. The DNA for the CDR3 is TGTGCCAGCAGTGCCGGAGGTGGAGCAAATTCACCCCTCCACTTT. The whole variable domain, filled in from reference TRBV25-1 and TRBJ1-6, reads EADIYQTPRYLVIGTGKKITLECSQTMGHDKMYWYQQDPGMELHLIHYSYGVNSTEKGDLSSESTVSRIRTEHFPLTLESARPSHTSQYLCASSAGGGANSPLHFGNGTRLTVT.

This chain links TRBV7-9 with TRBJ2-6; D gene uncertain. Between the trimmed V and J ends, which lost 7 bases and 0 bases, there was a span of 4 bases. Germline V lookup: CDR1 SEHNR, CDR2 FQNEAQ (reference sequence). The CDR3 is made up of 13 amino acids. CDR3 residues: CASTHSGANVLTF. In DNA, the CDR3 is TGTGCCAGCACCCACTCTGGGGCCAACGTCCTGACTTTC.

This clone was recorded a few times. This rearrangement joins TRBV7-9 to TRBJ1-6; 9 nucleotides agree with TRBD1. The junction had 7 bases not matched to a gene; V was cut back by 3 bases and J by 7 bases. The CDR3 is 16 amino acids. Germline V gene sequence: CDR1 SEHNR, CDR2 FQNEAQ (reference sequence). CDR3 sequence reads: CASSFFPGTGNSPLHF. As DNA, the CDR3 is TGTGCCAGCAGCTTTTTCCCCGGGACAGGGAATTCACCCCTCCACTTT.

The V call is TRBV2, the J call TRBJ2-5; tentatively, D is TRBD1 or TRBD2 (5 bases each). This CDR3 contains 14 residues. Looked up from germline, CDR1 is SNHLY and CDR2 is FYNNEI. Trimming cost V 5 bases and J 4 bases, with 14 bases left between them. This CDR3 is CASSFRGRGETQYF. DNA for the CDR3: TGTGCCAGCAGTTTTAGGGGCCGGGGAGAGACCCAGTACTTC.

The chain is built from TRBV19 and TRBJ2-1; TRBD2 matches at 11 bases. Germline assignment: CDR1 LNHDA and CDR2 SQIVND (reference sequence). Unmatched junction bases numbered 5, after V lost 3 bases and J lost 1 base. The CDR3 runs 17 residues. CDR3 sequence reads: CASSMRLAGSSYNEQFF. In DNA, the CDR3 is TGTGCCAGTAGTATGAGACTAGCGGGAAGTTCCTACAATGAGCAGTTCTTC.